Described below is a single T cell receptor (beta chain) sequence and its context. Enrolled through a virtual design, the participants were between 18 and 89 years of age and came from some 26 US areas. Original analysis: Using reference gene primer amplification, nucleated cell counts were estimated. Assay: immunoSEQ multiplex PCR; the TCRdb copy retains only in-frame clones and omits some. V, J and clone size are taken as reported in that table, and D and trimming were inferred from the DNA itself. This table holds over 300,000 clones, roughly 90% found once. The data belong to a study of blood T cell repertoires in COVID-19. At the level of the study: The samples span acute and convalescent COVID-19 from the United States, Italy and Spain. PBMCs, B-cell-depleted T cells, or T cells provided the cDNA or gDNA that made up the material.

J lost 5 bases, V lost 0 bases, and 6 bases had no gene match. This CDR3 is 15 amino acids long. Germline V gene lookup returns CDR1 LGHDT and CDR2 YNNKEL (reference sequence). The sequence was obtained from a woman in her 30s with acute COVID-19. The rearrangement joins TRBV3-1 (or the pseudogene TRBV3-2) to TRBJ2-7, with 8 bases that match TRBD1. The sequenced sample was PBMCs or T cells enriched from blood (not recorded which). The CDR3 region is CASSQEQGERDEQYF. The CDR3 coding sequence is TGTGCCAGCAGCCAAGAACAGGGGGAGAGAGACGAGCAGTACTTC.